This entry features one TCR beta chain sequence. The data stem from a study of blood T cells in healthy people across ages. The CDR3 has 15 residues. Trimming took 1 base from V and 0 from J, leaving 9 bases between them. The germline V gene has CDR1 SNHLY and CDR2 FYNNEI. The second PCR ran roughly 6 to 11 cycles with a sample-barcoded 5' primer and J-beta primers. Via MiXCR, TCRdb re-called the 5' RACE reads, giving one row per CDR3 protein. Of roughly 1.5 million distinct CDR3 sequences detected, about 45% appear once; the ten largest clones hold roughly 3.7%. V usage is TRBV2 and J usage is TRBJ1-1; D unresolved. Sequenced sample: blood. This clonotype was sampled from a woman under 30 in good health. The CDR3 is CASSEVGRLNTEAFF. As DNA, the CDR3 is TGTGCCAGCAGTGAAGTGGGCCGGCTGAACACTGAAGCTTTCTTT. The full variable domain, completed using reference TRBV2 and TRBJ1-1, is EPEVTQTPSHQVTQMGQEVILRCVPISNHLYFYWYRQILGQKVEFLVSFYNNEISEKSEIFDDQFSVERPDGSNFTLKIRSTKLEDSAMYFCASSEVGRLNTEAFFGQGTRLTVV.